This is a list of T cell receptor beta chains from one sample in a study of T cells in Graves' hyperthyroidism and ophthalmopathy. TCRdb itself ran the multiplex PCR reads through MiXCR, one entry per CDR3 protein. The sample shows under 800,000 distinct CDR3 sequences, about 14% of them seen only once. The sample was blood. The receptors were sampled from a woman younger than 30 with Graves' hyperthyroidism. Each CDR3 is given with its conserved first and last residue. Each record gives: CDR3 length, D gene, clone size, J gene, V gene, CDR3 protein, CDR3 DNA. A D gene is named only where the DNA matches it firmly. The listing skips clone size in some rows; elsewhere it reads once, few, many or a size class.

length: 14; D: -; size: many; J: TRBJ1-2; V: TRBV6-1; CDR3: CASRASGQNYGYTF; DNA: TGTGCCAGCAGGGCATCTGGGCAAAACTATGGCTACACCTTC
length: 13; D: TRBD1; size: -; J: TRBJ1-2; V: TRBV24-1; CDR3: CATSDGTVYGYTF; DNA: TGTGCCACCAGTGACGGGACAGTCTATGGCTACACCTTC
length: 17; D: TRBD2; size: many; J: TRBJ2-5; V: TRBV24-1; CDR3: CATSDTGTSGTAETQYF; DNA: TGTGCCACCAGTGATACCGGGACTAGCGGGACGGCGGAGACCCAGTACTTC
length: 13; D: TRBD1; size: -; J: TRBJ1-1; V: TRBV28; CDR3: CATIPGQATEAFF; DNA: TGTGCCACCATCCCGGGACAGGCCACTGAAGCTTTCTTT
length: 13; D: -; size: -; J: TRBJ2-3; V: TRBV29-1; CDR3: CSVCVYAADTQYF; DNA: TGCAGCGTGTGTGTTTACGCTGCAGATACGCAGTATTTT
length: 14; D: -; size: -; J: TRBJ2-6; V: TRBV27; CDR3: CASGRYSGANVLTF; DNA: TGTGCCAGCGGTCGATACTCTGGGGCCAACGTCCTGACTTTC
length: 16; D: -; size: few; J: TRBJ2-1; V: TRBV3-1; CDR3: CASSPTWTSSYNEQFF; DNA: TGTGCCAGCAGCCCCACCTGGACGAGCTCCTACAATGAGCAGTTCTTC
length: 13; D: -; size: few; J: TRBJ1-4; V: TRBV18; CDR3: CASSPDGVGKLFF; DNA: TGTGCCAGCTCACCAGACGGGGTCGGAAAACTGTTTTTT
length: 12; D: -; size: many; J: TRBJ2-3; V: TRBV2; CDR3: CASRIYTDTQYF; DNA: TGTGCCAGCAGGATATACACAGATACGCAGTATTTT
length: 15; D: -; size: many; J: TRBJ1-1; V: TRBV6-5; CDR3: CASSYSGQMNTEAFF; DNA: TGTGCCAGCAGTTACTCAGGACAGATGAACACTGAAGCTTTCTTT
length: 16; D: -; size: -; J: TRBJ2-6; V: TRBV29-1; CDR3: CSVEDQGSSGANVLTF; DNA: TGCAGCGTTGAAGATCAGGGTAGCTCTGGGGCCAACGTCCTGACTTTC
length: 16; D: -; size: -; J: TRBJ2-1; V: TRBV19; CDR3: CASSNIGSGSYNEQFF; DNA: TGTGCCAGTAGTAACATTGGGAGCGGCTCCTACAATGAGCAGTTCTTC
length: 18; D: TRBD1; size: many; J: TRBJ2-5; V: TRBV13; CDR3: CASSPYTPTTGLGETQYF; DNA: TGTGCCAGCAGCCCCTATACCCCAACGACAGGGCTGGGGGAGACCCAGTACTTC
length: 14; D: TRBD1; size: few; J: TRBJ1-2; V: TRBV20-1; CDR3: CSAAGTGGIYGYTF; DNA: TGCAGTGCGGCCGGGACAGGGGGGATCTATGGCTACACCTTC
length: 13; D: -; size: once; J: TRBJ2-2; V: TRBV9; CDR3: CASGPAETGELFF; DNA: TGTGCCAGCGGTCCAGCAGAAACCGGGGAGCTGTTTTTT
length: 17; D: TRBD2; size: few; J: TRBJ2-3; V: TRBV11-3; CDR3: CASSLWVGGRRADTQYF; DNA: TGTGCCAGCAGCTTATGGGTCGGGGGGAGAAGGGCAGATACGCAGTATTTT
length: 15; D: -; size: few; J: TRBJ1-3; V: TRBV29-1; CDR3: CSVEDPARAGNTIYF; DNA: TGCAGCGTTGAAGATCCGGCCCGGGCGGGAAACACCATATATTTT
length: 16; D: -; size: few; J: TRBJ2-6; V: TRBV10-3; CDR3: CAIRPGQLSGANVLTF; DNA: TGTGCCATCAGACCAGGACAGTTGTCGGGGGCCAACGTCCTGACTTTC
length: 15; D: -; size: -; J: TRBJ2-1; V: TRBV5-1; CDR3: CASSSRDSNVDEQFF; DNA: TGCGCCAGCAGCTCCCGGGACTCCAATGTGGATGAGCAGTTCTTC
length: 15; D: -; size: few; J: TRBJ2-1; V: TRBV7-8; CDR3: CASSLGRGGLNEQFF; DNA: TGTGCCAGCAGTCTGGGGAGGGGGGGATTGAATGAGCAGTTCTTC
length: 14; D: -; size: many; J: TRBJ1-5; V: TRBV11-2; CDR3: CASSPGFSNQPQHF; DNA: TGTGCCAGCAGCCCAGGGTTTAGCAATCAGCCCCAGCATTTT
length: 13; D: -; size: many; J: TRBJ2-3; V: TRBV30; CDR3: CAWSVSSEDTQYF; DNA: TGTGCCTGGAGTGTTTCAAGTGAGGATACGCAGTATTTT
length: 18; D: TRBD1; size: -; J: TRBJ2-1; V: TRBV18; CDR3: CASSPTKQGATFYNEQFF; DNA: TGTGCCAGCTCACCAACAAAACAGGGGGCCACCTTTTACAATGAGCAGTTCTTC
length: 13; D: -; size: many; J: TRBJ2-3; V: TRBV18; CDR3: CASSPRAADTQYF; DNA: TGTGCCAGCTCACCACGGGCGGCAGATACGCAGTATTTT
length: 16; D: -; size: few; J: TRBJ1-3; V: TRBV6-6; CDR3: CASSYSGDGSGNTIYF; DNA: TGTGCCAGCAGTTACTCGGGCGACGGGAGTGGAAACACCATATATTTT
length: 15; D: TRBD1; size: -; J: TRBJ1-6; V: TRBV6-2/TRBV6-3; CDR3: CASSLGTDLPSPLHF; DNA: TGTGCCAGCAGTTTAGGGACAGATCTTCCCTCACCCCTCCACTTT
length: 19; D: TRBD2; size: -; J: TRBJ2-3; V: TRBV9; CDR3: CASSVHDPSGRRGTDTQYF; DNA: TGTGCCAGCAGCGTACACGACCCCAGCGGGAGGCGTGGGACAGATACGCAGTATTTT
length: 15; D: TRBD1; size: many; J: TRBJ1-1; V: TRBV6-2/TRBV6-3; CDR3: CASSYGLTRGHGAFF; DNA: TGTGCCAGCAGTTACGGTCTCACCAGGGGGCACGGGGCTTTCTTT
length: 15; D: TRBD1; size: few; J: TRBJ1-2; V: TRBV2; CDR3: CASTLGQGRNYGYTF; DNA: TGTGCCAGCACTCTAGGACAGGGACGAAACTATGGCTACACCTTC
length: 18; D: -; size: few; J: TRBJ2-2; V: TRBV11-2; CDR3: CASSGRSRALFNTGELFF; DNA: TGTGCCAGCAGCGGGAGGAGCAGGGCCCTATTTAACACCGGGGAGCTGTTTTTT
length: 16; D: -; size: -; J: TRBJ2-3; V: TRBV4-2; CDR3: CASSQGRSRSTDTQYF; DNA: TGTGCCAGCAGCCAAGGCCGAAGTCGAAGCACAGATACGCAGTATTTT
length: 14; D: TRBD2; size: many; J: TRBJ2-1; V: TRBV7-2; CDR3: CASSLGLASNEQFF; DNA: TGTGCCAGCAGCTTAGGACTAGCGAGCAATGAGCAGTTCTTC
length: 14; D: TRBD2; size: -; J: TRBJ2-2; V: TRBV29-1; CDR3: CSGRAAGVVGELFF; DNA: TGCAGCGGCCGCGCAGCGGGAGTTGTCGGGGAGCTGTTTTTT
length: 17; D: TRBD2; size: -; J: TRBJ2-7; V: TRBV4-1; CDR3: CASSQAPGLAEGYEQYF; DNA: TGCGCCAGCAGCCAAGCTCCCGGACTAGCGGAGGGCTACGAGCAGTACTTC
length: 18; D: TRBD2; size: many; J: TRBJ2-7; V: TRBV7-9; CDR3: CASSLEGLAGGLTYEQYF; DNA: TGTGCCAGCAGCTTAGAGGGACTAGCGGGAGGCCTCACCTACGAGCAGTACTTC
length: 14; D: -; size: few; J: TRBJ1-5; V: TRBV2; CDR3: CASSEVSGHQPQHF; DNA: TGTGCCAGCAGTGAAGTTTCAGGGCATCAGCCCCAGCATTTT
length: 14; D: -; size: many; J: TRBJ2-7; V: TRBV11-2; CDR3: CASSPAQGADEQYF; DNA: TGTGCCAGCAGCCCAGCCCAGGGAGCGGACGAGCAGTACTTC
length: 13; D: -; size: many; J: TRBJ2-7; V: TRBV18; CDR3: CASSSLGAYEQYF; DNA: TGTGCCAGCTCATCCTTGGGGGCCTACGAGCAGTACTTC
length: 15; D: TRBD2; size: many; J: TRBJ2-7; V: TRBV9; CDR3: CASSVVAGGPYEQYF; DNA: TGTGCCAGCAGCGTCGTAGCGGGAGGGCCCTACGAGCAGTACTTC
length: 14; D: -; size: many; J: TRBJ1-3; V: TRBV20-1; CDR3: CSARVIDSGNTIYF; DNA: TGCAGTGCTCGGGTGATCGACTCTGGAAACACCATATATTTT